Sequencing of this T cell receptor (beta chain) was carried out in a study of Ad26.COV2.S vaccination and SARS-CoV-2 variants. Using immunoSEQ multiplex PCR, the repertoire was profiled, and TCRdb retains in-frame clones only, with some absent. Of around 400,000 clones in the sample, around 89% are singletons; the top ten hold 1.9%. Regarding treatment: about 20 received Ad26.COV2.S at low or high dose, single or two shots; five or six received placebo; per-sample allocation not given. Sample collection was performed on day 63 after the first vaccine or placebo injection. From germline, CDR1 is SGHAT and CDR2 FQNNGV. The CDR3 sequence is 15 residues long. The V end lost 0 bases, the J end lost 2 bases, and 9 bases lay between the germline ends.

Sequenced here: peripheral blood, sampled in a trial of Ad26.COV2.S vaccine versus placebo. The gene calls are TRBV11-2 and TRBJ2-3; unclear D gene. The receptor comes from a person between 18 and 65 years old who received the Ad26.COV2.S COVID-19 vaccine or a placebo. The CDR3 DNA reads TGTGCCAGCAGCTTAGACCGCTCATACACAGATACGCAGTATTTT. This codes for CASSLDRSYTDTQYF.